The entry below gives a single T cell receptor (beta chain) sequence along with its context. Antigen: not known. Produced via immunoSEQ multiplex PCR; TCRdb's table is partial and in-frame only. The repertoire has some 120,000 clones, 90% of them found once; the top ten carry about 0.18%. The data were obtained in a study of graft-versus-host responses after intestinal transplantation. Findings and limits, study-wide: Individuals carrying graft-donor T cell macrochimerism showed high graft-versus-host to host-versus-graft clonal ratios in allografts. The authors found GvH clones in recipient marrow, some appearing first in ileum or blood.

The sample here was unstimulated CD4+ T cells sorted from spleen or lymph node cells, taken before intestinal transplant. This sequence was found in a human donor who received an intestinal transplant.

The CDR3 sequence: CASSEDRGHGELFF. CDR3 nucleotides: TGTGCCAGCAGTGAAGACAGGGGGCACGGGGAGCTGTTTTTT. The chain joins TRBV2 to TRBJ2-2, with 9 bases fitting TRBD1. From germline, CDR1 is SNHLY and CDR2 FYNNEI. This CDR3 spans 14 amino acids. V dropped 1 base and J dropped 7; count of bases not matched to a gene: 1.